Listed below are T cell receptor beta chains from one sample, sequenced in a study of T cells in placental villitis. Repertoires were generated with immunoSEQ multiplex PCR, while TCRdb's copy carries only in-frame clones and drops some. The sample shows around 800 clones, approximately 89% of them seen only once. The sample was placental tissue containing maternal and fetal cells. Receptor source: a human donor in good health; the placental T cells may come from both mother and fetus. Each CDR3 is given with its conserved first and last residue. The D gene is left open where the match is weak. The listing skips clone size in some rows; elsewhere it reads once, few, many or a size class.

- | 15 | TRBJ2-3 | TRBV10-3 | TRBD2 | TGTGCCATCAGTGAGGGGAGGGGACCTACAGATACGCAGTATTTT | CAISEGRGPTDTQYF
- | 13 | TRBJ2-2 | TRBV28 | - | TGTGCCAGCAGTCCGAGAGGCACCGGGGAGCTGTTTTTT | CASSPRGTGELFF
- | 16 | TRBJ2-7 | TRBV5-6 | - | TGTGCCAGCATGGCCGGGCCCGGGACCCTCTCCTACGAGCAGTACTTC | CASMAGPGTLSYEQYF
- | 15 | TRBJ2-5 | TRBV7-2 | TRBD2 | TGTGCCAGCAGCCCCAGGAGCGGGGGGGCGGAGACCCAGTACTTC | CASSPRSGGAETQYF
- | 17 | TRBJ2-3 | TRBV5-1 | - | TGCGCCAGCAGCTTGGCCGGGTCAACGGGGGGCACAGATACGCAGTATTTT | CASSLAGSTGGTDTQYF
- | 12 | TRBJ2-7 | TRBV4-2 | TRBD1 | TGTGCCAGCAGCGCCACAGGGGCCGAGCAGTACTTC | CASSATGAEQYF
- | 15 | TRBJ2-7 | TRBV6-5 | - | TGTGCCAGCAGTTATCGCCGGACAGCCTCCTACGAGCAGTACTTC | CASSYRRTASYEQYF
- | 12 | TRBJ1-5 | TRBV30 | - | TGTGCCTGGAGGGGAAAGGGGGGTCCCCAGCATTTT | CAWRGKGGPQHF
once | 18 | TRBJ1-2 | TRBV28 | TRBD1 | TGTGCCAGCAGTTTATTATTTTCCTCCTACAGGGGAAGTTATGGCTACACCTTC | CASSLLFSSYRGSYGYTF
- | 14 | TRBJ1-6 | TRBV19 | - | TGTGCCAGTAGTCCCGGCTCCTATAATTCACCCCTCCACTTT | CASSPGSYNSPLHF
hyperexpanded | 14 | TRBJ2-7 | TRBV9 | - | TGTGCCAGCAGCGTAGACGGGAGTTTCGACGAGCAGTACTTC | CASSVDGSFDEQYF
- | 12 | TRBJ1-5 | TRBV21-1 | - | TGTGCCAGCAGCGACAGCAATCAGCCCCAGCATTTT | CASSDSNQPQHF
- | 11 | TRBJ2-1 | TRBV12-3/TRBV12-4 | - | TGTGCCAGCAGTTTTGGGGCTGAGCAGTTCTTC | CASSFGAEQFF
- | 12 | TRBJ2-3 | TRBV7-9 | - | TGTGCCAGCAGCTCCTATACAGATACGCAGTATTTT | CASSSYTDTQYF
few | 17 | TRBJ2-1 | TRBV7-8 | TRBD2 | TGTGCCAGCAGCTTAGAGAGGACTAGCGGGGCCTACAATGAGCAGTTCTTC | CASSLERTSGAYNEQFF
- | 16 | TRBJ2-7 | TRBV7-2 | TRBD1 | TGTGCCAGCAGCCTGGGGCCCGGGACAGGGTCCTACGAGCAGTACTTC | CASSLGPGTGSYEQYF
- | 15 | TRBJ1-6 | TRBV5-6 | - | TGTGCCAGCAGCTTGAGGGGCCCCTATAATTCACCCCTCCACTTT | CASSLRGPYNSPLHF
- | 15 | TRBJ1-2 | TRBV7-9 | - | TGTGCCAGCAGCTTAGTCAGGGACCTTAACTATGGCTACACCTTC | CASSLVRDLNYGYTF
- | 14 | TRBJ1-2 | TRBV18 | TRBD1 | TGTGCCAGCTCACCCCAGGACAGGAACTATGGCTACACCTTC | CASSPQDRNYGYTF
- | 13 | TRBJ2-3 | TRBV4-2 | - | TGTGCCAGCAGCCAAGAAGGCACAGATACGCAGTATTTT | CASSQEGTDTQYF
- | 14 | TRBJ1-6 | TRBV2 | - | TGTGCCAGCGGACAGAGCTCCTATAATTCACCCCTCCACTTT | CASGQSSYNSPLHF
once | 12 | TRBJ2-3 | TRBV5-4 | - | TGTGCCAGCAGCTTGGACACAGATACGCAGTATTTT | CASSLDTDTQYF
- | 14 | TRBJ2-5 | TRBV2 | - | TGTGCCAGCAGTGGGGTTTCCGGCCAAGAGACCCAGTACTTC | CASSGVSGQETQYF
- | 15 | TRBJ2-7 | TRBV15 | TRBD2 | TGTGCCACCAGCAGGGGACTAGCGGGAGCCTACGAGCAGTACTTC | CATSRGLAGAYEQYF
- | 18 | TRBJ1-4 | TRBV7-3 | TRBD1 | TGTGCCAGCAGCCTCGGACAGGGAAGGTCGGCATTTAATGAAAAACTGTTTTTT | CASSLGQGRSAFNEKLFF
once | 13 | TRBJ2-7 | TRBV5-6 | - | TGTGCCAGCAGTCCGACAGGTCGGAACGAGCAGTACTTC | CASSPTGRNEQYF
- | 13 | TRBJ2-7 | TRBV7-9 | - | TGTGCCAGCAGCCCGGGACACCCCTACGAGCAGTACTTC | CASSPGHPYEQYF
- | 14 | TRBJ1-1 | TRBV5-1 | - | TGCGCCAGCAGCCAGAGGACGGCGAACACTGAAGCTTTCTTT | CASSQRTANTEAFF
- | 12 | TRBJ2-1 | TRBV4-3 | - | TGCGCCAGCAGCTTCAACGGGTATGAGCAGTTCTTC | CASSFNGYEQFF
- | 18 | TRBJ2-2 | TRBV30 | - | TGTGCCTGGAGACCTACCCGCGGGCGACGGACGAACACCGGGGAGCTGTTTTTT | CAWRPTRGRRTNTGELFF
- | 14 | TRBJ1-1 | TRBV7-8 | - | TGTGCCAGCAGCTTAGGACAGCGGAACACTGAAGCTTTCTTT | CASSLGQRNTEAFF
- | 14 | TRBJ1-6 | TRBV10-3 | - | TGTGCCATAAGGACAGAGAACTATAATTCACCCCTCCACTTT | CAIRTENYNSPLHF
- | 12 | TRBJ1-2 | TRBV5-5 | - | TGTGCCAGCAGCTTGGGGGGTTATGGCTACACCTTC | CASSLGGYGYTF
- | 13 | TRBJ1-1 | TRBV19 | - | TGTGCCAGTAGTTCCGCAGGGACCACTGAAGCTTTCTTT | CASSSAGTTEAFF
- | 15 | TRBJ1-3 | TRBV6-5 | - | TGTGCCAGCAGTTACTCGAGGGGGTCTGGAAACACCATATATTTT | CASSYSRGSGNTIYF
- | 15 | TRBJ2-1 | TRBV6-5 | - | TGTGCCAGCAGACCCACCGCCGGGAGTATTAATGAGCAGTTCTTC | CASRPTAGSINEQFF
once | 14 | TRBJ2-2 | TRBV2 | - | TGTGCCAGCACACCGGGAATAAACACCGGGGAGCTGTTTTTT | CASTPGINTGELFF
few | 13 | TRBJ1-1 | TRBV3-1/TRBV3-2 | - | TGTGCCAGCAGCCAAGGTCGGGGTACTGAAGCTTTCTTT | CASSQGRGTEAFF
- | 14 | TRBJ2-5 | TRBV5-6 | - | TGTGCCAGCAGTTCAGGGTCCCTACAAGAGACCCAGTACTTC | CASSSGSLQETQYF
few | 15 | TRBJ2-6 | TRBV19 | - | TGTGCCAGTAGTATAGACACCTCTGGGGCCAACGTCCTGACTTTC | CASSIDTSGANVLTF
- | 16 | TRBJ1-3 | TRBV14 | - | TGTGCCAGCAGCCAAGCCCCCAGGGAAACAGGAAACACCATATATTTT | CASSQAPRETGNTIYF
- | 15 | TRBJ1-2 | TRBV9 | - | TGTGCCAGCAGCACAACGGACAGAAGCAACTATGGCTACACCTTC | CASSTTDRSNYGYTF
- | 16 | TRBJ2-3 | TRBV19 | TRBD2 | TGTGCCAGTAGGTGGACTAGCGGGGGGTCCGCAGATACGCAGTATTTT | CASRWTSGGSADTQYF
- | 13 | TRBJ1-2 | TRBV30 | TRBD1 | TGTGCCTGGACCGGACAGGGCCTCTATGGCTACACCTTC | CAWTGQGLYGYTF
- | 14 | TRBJ1-2 | TRBV6-5 | - | TGTGCCAGCAGTTACTCGGTCAGGGGCTATGGCTACACCTTC | CASSYSVRGYGYTF
- | 14 | TRBJ2-3 | TRBV7-2 | TRBD2 | TGTGCCAGCAGGCCGGGACTAGCGGCAGATACGCAGTATTTT | CASRPGLAADTQYF
- | 14 | TRBJ1-2 | TRBV5-1 | - | TGCGCCAGCAGCACGGGACCTGTTGGTAATGGCTACACCTTC | CASSTGPVGNGYTF
- | 13 | TRBJ2-7 | TRBV7-6 | - | TGTGCCAGCAGCGCAGGACCGAATTACGAGCAGTACTTC | CASSAGPNYEQYF
once | 17 | TRBJ1-5 | TRBV4-1 | - | TGCGCCAGCAGCCAAGAAGCGGCAGGCGATAGCAATCAGCCCCAGCATTTT | CASSQEAAGDSNQPQHF
- | 15 | TRBJ2-5 | TRBV25-1 | TRBD2 | TGTGCCAGCAGTGAATTGGGCGGGAGGTGGGAGACCCAGTACTTC | CASSELGGRWETQYF
- | 15 | TRBJ2-5 | TRBV2 | TRBD2 | TGTGCCAGCAGTGTGACTAGCGGATTCCAAGAGACCCAGTACTTC | CASSVTSGFQETQYF
once | 18 | TRBJ2-7 | TRBV5-5 | - | TGTGCCAGCAGCTTGGATTACAGGCTCACTGGTCGCTCCTACGAGCAGTACTTC | CASSLDYRLTGRSYEQYF
- | 12 | TRBJ2-3 | TRBV9 | - | TGTGCCAGCAGCCCCAACACAGATACGCAGTATTTT | CASSPNTDTQYF